This TCR beta chain was recovered during a study of cytotoxic CD8 clonotypes in ibrutinib-treated CLL. Across the study: After a median roughly twelve months on treatment (6 to 36), response samples were drawn.

Some clones are missing from TCRdb's copy, which holds only in-frame ones; the method was immunoSEQ multiplex PCR. Found here are about 270,000 clones, roughly 76% of them singletons; the top ten hold roughly 5%. The CDR3 is 14 residues long. V dropped 4 bases and J dropped 4 bases, with 14 bases sitting between them. The V gene's germline CDR1 is MNHNS and CDR2 SASEGT. The chain links TRBV6-1 to TRBJ2-7, with D possibly TRBD2 on 5 matching bases. The clonotype comes from a human donor with chronic lymphocytic leukemia. The sequencing used PBMCs, collected at disease progression, from a patient treated with ibrutinib. CDR3 sequence reads: CASSVGLAYYEQYF. The CDR3 DNA is TGTGCCAGCAGTGTCGGCCTAGCTTATTACGAGCAGTACTTC.